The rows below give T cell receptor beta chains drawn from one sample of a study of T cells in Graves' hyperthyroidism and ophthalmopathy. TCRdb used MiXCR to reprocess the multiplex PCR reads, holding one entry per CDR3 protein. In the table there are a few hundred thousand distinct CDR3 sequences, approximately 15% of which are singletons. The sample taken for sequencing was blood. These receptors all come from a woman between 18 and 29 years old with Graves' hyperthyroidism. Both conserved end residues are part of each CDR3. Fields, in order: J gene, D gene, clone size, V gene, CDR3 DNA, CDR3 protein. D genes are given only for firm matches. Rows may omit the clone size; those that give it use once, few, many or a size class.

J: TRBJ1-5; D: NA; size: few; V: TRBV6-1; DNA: TGTGCCAGCAGTGAACGGCAGGGGACCCAGCCCCAGCATTTT; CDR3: CASSERQGTQPQHF
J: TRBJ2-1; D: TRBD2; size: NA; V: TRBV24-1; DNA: TGTGCCACCAGTGATCGGGGACAGGGACTAGCGGGAGGGCCAATGCATGAGCAGTTCTTC; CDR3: CATSDRGQGLAGGPMHEQFF
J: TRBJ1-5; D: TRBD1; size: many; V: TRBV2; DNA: TGTGCCAGCGGCGGGACAGGGGGCCCTTGGGGCAATCAGCCCCAGCATTTT; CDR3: CASGGTGGPWGNQPQHF
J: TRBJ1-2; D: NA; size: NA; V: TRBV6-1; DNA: TGTGCCAGCAAGCCGACAGACCTATATGGCTACACCTTC; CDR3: CASKPTDLYGYTF
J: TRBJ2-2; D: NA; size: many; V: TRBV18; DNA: TGTGCCAGCTCCCCTGTCAACGGAGGAGGACACACCGGGGAGCTGTTTTTT; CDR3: CASSPVNGGGHTGELFF
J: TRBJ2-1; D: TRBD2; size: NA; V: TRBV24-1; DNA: TGTGCCACCAGTGATCAAGAGGGACTAGCGGCCTACAATGAGCAGTTCTTC; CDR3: CATSDQEGLAAYNEQFF
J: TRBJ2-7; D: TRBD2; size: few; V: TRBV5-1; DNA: TGCGCCAGCAGCTACCGACTAGCGTCTTCCTACGAGCAGTACTTC; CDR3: CASSYRLASSYEQYF
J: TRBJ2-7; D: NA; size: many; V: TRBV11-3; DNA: TGTGCCAGCCAGGAGGGGGCAACCCAATCCTACGAGCAGTACTTC; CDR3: CASQEGATQSYEQYF
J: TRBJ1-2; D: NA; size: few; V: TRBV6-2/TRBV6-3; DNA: TGTGCCAGCAGCTCCCGGGACGCTAACTATGGCTACACCTTC; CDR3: CASSSRDANYGYTF
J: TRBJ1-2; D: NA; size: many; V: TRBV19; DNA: TGTGCCAGTACCCCCGCGGGAGGGACTAACTATGGCTACACCTTC; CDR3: CASTPAGGTNYGYTF
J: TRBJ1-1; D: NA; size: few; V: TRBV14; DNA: TGTGCCAGCAGCCAAGATCGGCACTCTGAAGCTTTCTTT; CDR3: CASSQDRHSEAFF
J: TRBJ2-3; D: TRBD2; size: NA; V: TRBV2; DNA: TGTGCCACCAAGCCCCGGGAGGCGGGAGCGGTGACAGATACGCAGTATTTT; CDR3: CATKPREAGAVTDTQYF
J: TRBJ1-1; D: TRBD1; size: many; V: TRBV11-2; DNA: TGTGCCAGCAGCTTAGATGAACCGGGACAGGGGAAGACTGAAGCTTTCTTT; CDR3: CASSLDEPGQGKTEAFF
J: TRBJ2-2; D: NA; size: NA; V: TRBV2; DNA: TGTGGGAGCAGCACAGGGCCGAACACCGGGGAGCTGTTTTTT; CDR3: CGSSTGPNTGELFF
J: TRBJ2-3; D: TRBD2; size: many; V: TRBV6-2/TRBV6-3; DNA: TGTGCCAGCAGTTCAACGGGAGGGCCTCGCACAGATACGCAGTATTTT; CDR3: CASSSTGGPRTDTQYF
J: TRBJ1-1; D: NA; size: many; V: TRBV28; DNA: TGTGCCAGCAGTTCGGCGGGGGTTGAGGGTTCTGAAGCTTTCTTT; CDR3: CASSSAGVEGSEAFF
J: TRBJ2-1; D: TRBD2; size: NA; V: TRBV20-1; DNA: TGCAGTGCTATGACTAGCGGGAGAATCTATGAGCAGTTCTTC; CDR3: CSAMTSGRIYEQFF
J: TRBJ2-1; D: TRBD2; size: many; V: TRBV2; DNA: TGTGCCAGCAACCCCCTAGCGGGAGAAGGCAATGAGCAGTTCTTC; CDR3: CASNPLAGEGNEQFF
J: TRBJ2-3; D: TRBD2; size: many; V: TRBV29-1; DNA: TGCAGCGGCAGCGGGAGGTTGATAGATACGCAGTATTTT; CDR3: CSGSGRLIDTQYF
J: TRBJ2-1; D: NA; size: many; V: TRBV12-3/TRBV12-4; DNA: TGTGCCAGCAGAGGGCCGCAGACCCTCCCTTCGTTCTTC; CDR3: CASRGPQTLPSFF
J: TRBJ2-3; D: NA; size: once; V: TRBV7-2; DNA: TGTGCCAGCAGCTTAGCGGGAGGACGATTCACAGATACGCAGTATTTT; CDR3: CASSLAGGRFTDTQYF
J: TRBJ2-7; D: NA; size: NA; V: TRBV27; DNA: TGTGCCAGCAGTTCCGATATCGGGGCGGGCTCCTACGAGCAGTACTTC; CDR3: CASSSDIGAGSYEQYF
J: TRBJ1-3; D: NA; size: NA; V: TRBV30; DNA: TGTGCCTGGAGCGGGGCGGCTGGAAACACCATATATTTT; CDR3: CAWSGAAGNTIYF
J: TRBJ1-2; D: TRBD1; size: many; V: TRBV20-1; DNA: TGCAGTGCTAGACGATTTGGGACAGACTATGGCTACACCTTC; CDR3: CSARRFGTDYGYTF
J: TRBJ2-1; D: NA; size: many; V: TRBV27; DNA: TGTGCCAGCAGTGAGTATAATGAGCAGTTCTTC; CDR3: CASSEYNEQFF
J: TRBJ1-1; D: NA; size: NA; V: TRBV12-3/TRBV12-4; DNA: TGTGCCAGCAGTTCGGGGCCTCCCTCTGAAGCTTTCTTT; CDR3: CASSSGPPSEAFF
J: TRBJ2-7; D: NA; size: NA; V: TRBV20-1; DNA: TGCAGTGCTAGAGATATAAGCCCGCAATCCTACGAGCAGTACTTC; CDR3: CSARDISPQSYEQYF
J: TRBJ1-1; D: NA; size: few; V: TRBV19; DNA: TGTGCCAGTAGTACGAGGGACATGAACACTGAAGCTTTCTTT; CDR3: CASSTRDMNTEAFF
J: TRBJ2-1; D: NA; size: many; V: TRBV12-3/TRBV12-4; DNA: TGTGCCAGCTCTCAAGGCAGGGGGGGCGGGAGTCTGAATGAGCAGTTCTTC; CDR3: CASSQGRGGGSLNEQFF
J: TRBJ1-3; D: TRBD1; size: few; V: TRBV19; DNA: TGTGCCAGTAGTTCACCGGGACAGGGACGCTCTGGAAACACCATATATTTT; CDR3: CASSSPGQGRSGNTIYF
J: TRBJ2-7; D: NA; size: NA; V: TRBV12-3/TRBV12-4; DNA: TGTGCCAGCAGTTTTGGGGTTTGGGGTACCTACGAGCAGTACTTC; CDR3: CASSFGVWGTYEQYF
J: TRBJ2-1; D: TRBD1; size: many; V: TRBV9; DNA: TGTGCCAGCAGCGGTGCTCTAGGGGGCGTTCAGGGCTCCTACAATGAGCAGTTCTTC; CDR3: CASSGALGGVQGSYNEQFF
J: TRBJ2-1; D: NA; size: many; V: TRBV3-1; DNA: TGTGCCAGCAGCTCCTACTTGAGCTCCTACAATGAGCAGTTCTTC; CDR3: CASSSYLSSYNEQFF
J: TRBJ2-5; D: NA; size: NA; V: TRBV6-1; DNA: TGTGCCAGCAGTGAATTCGGGGCCCAAGAGACCCAGTACTTC; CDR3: CASSEFGAQETQYF
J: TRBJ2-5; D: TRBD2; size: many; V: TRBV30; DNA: TGTGCCTGGTGGGGGGCGGGAGGTCCAGAGACCCAGTACTTC; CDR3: CAWWGAGGPETQYF
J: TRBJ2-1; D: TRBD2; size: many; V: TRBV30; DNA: TGTGCCTGGAGTGAAGGGGAGGGCCAAAATGAGCAGTTCTTC; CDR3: CAWSEGEGQNEQFF
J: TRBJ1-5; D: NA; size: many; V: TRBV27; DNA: TGTGCCAGCAGTCCCCGGGCCAGTCCAAGCAATCAGCCCCAGCATTTT; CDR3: CASSPRASPSNQPQHF
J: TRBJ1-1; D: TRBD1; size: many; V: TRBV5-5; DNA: TGTGCCAGCAGCACCCAGGGGGCCGGCACTGAAGCTTTCTTT; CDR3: CASSTQGAGTEAFF
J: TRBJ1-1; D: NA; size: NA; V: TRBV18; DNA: TGTGCCAGCTCACCTAATGCCGCAGGACAGAGTAACACTGAAGCTTTCTTT; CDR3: CASSPNAAGQSNTEAFF
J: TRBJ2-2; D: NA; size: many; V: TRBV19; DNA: TGTGCCAGCTTAAAAGGGGGTACCCCAGGCCGCACCGGGGAGCTGTTTTTT; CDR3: CASLKGGTPGRTGELFF
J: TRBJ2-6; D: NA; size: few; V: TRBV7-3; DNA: TGTGCCAGCAGCTCCAGCACCTCTGGGGCCAACGTCCTGACTTTC; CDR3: CASSSSTSGANVLTF